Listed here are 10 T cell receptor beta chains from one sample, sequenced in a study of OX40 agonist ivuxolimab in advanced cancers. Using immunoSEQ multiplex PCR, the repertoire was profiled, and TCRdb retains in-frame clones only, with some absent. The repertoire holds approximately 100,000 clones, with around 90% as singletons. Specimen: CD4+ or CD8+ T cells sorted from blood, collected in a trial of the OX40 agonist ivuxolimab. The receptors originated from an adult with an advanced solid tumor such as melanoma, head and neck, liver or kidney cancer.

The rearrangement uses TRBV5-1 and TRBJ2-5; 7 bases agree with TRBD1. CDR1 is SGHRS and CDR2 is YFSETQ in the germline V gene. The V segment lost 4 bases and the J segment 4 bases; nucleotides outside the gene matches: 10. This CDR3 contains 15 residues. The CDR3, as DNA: TGCGCCAGCAGCCAGAATACAGGGGCGCTAGAGACCCAGTACTTC. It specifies CASSQNTGALETQYF.

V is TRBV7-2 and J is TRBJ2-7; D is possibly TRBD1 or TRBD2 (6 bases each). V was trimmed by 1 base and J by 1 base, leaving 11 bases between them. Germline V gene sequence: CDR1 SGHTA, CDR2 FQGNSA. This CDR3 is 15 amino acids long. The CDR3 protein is CASSLVGGGSYEQYF. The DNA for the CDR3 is TGTGCCAGCAGCTTAGTTGGAGGGGGATCCTACGAGCAGTACTTC.

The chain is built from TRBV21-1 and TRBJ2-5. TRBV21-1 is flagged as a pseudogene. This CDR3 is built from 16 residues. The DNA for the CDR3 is TGTGCCAGCAGCAGGGGAGGGGGCTTTTTTGAAGAGACCCAGTACTTC. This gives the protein CASSRGGGFFEETQYF.

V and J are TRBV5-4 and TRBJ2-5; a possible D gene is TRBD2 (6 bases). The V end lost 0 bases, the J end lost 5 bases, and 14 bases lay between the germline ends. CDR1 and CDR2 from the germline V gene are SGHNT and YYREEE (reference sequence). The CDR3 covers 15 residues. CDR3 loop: CASSLGWRGSETQYF. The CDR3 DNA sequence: TGTGCCAGCAGCTTGGGGTGGCGGGGTAGTGAGACCCAGTACTTC.

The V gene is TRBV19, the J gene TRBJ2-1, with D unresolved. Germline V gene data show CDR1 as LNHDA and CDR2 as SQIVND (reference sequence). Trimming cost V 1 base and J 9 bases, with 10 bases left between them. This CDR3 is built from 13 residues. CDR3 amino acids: CASSIGRHSEQFF. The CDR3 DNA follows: TGTGCCAGTAGTATAGGTCGCCACTCTGAGCAGTTCTTC. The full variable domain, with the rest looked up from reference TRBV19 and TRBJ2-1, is DGGITQSPKYLFRKEGQNVTLSCEQNLNHDAMYWYRQDPGQGLRLIYYSQIVNDFQKGDIAEGYSVSREKKESFPLTVTSAQKNPTAFYLCASSIGRHSEQFFGPGTRLTVL.

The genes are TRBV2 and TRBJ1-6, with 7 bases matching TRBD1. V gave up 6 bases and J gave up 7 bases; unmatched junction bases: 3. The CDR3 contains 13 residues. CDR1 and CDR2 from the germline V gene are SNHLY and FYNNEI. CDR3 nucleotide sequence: TGTGCCAGCAGGAGGGGGCCGAATTCACCCCTCCACTTT. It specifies CASRRGPNSPLHF.

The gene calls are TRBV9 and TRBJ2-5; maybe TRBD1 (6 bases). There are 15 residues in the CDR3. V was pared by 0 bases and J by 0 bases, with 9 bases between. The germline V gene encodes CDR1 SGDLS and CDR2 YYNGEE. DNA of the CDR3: TGTGCCAGCAGCGTAGCAGGACAGTACCAAGAGACCCAGTACTTC. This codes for CASSVAGQYQETQYF.

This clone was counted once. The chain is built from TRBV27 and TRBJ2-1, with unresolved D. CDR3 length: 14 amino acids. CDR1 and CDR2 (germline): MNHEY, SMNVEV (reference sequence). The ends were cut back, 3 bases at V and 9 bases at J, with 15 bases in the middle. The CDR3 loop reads CASSFRSEEGEQFF. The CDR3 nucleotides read TGTGCCAGCAGTTTCCGATCAGAGGAAGGTGAGCAGTTCTTC.

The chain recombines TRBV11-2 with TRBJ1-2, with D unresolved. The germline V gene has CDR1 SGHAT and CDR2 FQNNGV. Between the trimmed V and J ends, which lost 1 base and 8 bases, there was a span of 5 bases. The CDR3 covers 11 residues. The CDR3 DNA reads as TGTGCCAGCAGCTTAGTGGTCGGCTACACCTTC. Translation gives CASSLVVGYTF.

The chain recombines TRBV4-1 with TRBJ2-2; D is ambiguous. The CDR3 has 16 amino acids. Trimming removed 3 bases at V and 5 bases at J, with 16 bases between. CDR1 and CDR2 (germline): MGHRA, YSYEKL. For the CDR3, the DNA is TGCGCCAGCAGCCACCCCTCCGTCGATCGTACCGGGGAGCTGTTTTTT. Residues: CASSHPSVDRTGELFF.